This T cell receptor beta chain was retrieved from a study of T-cell reconstitution after alpha-beta-depleted transplantation in children. Study observations and caveats: Approximately two months post-transplant, alpha-beta T cells reportedly originated from several hundred expanded graft clones.

This clonotype was recorded many times. What it recognizes is unknown. Unique molecular identifiers were incorporated when the TCRbeta library was constructed. TCRdb independently ran MiXCR on the PCR reads; one entry per CDR3 protein. In the table there are over 450,000 distinct CDR3 sequences, roughly a tenth of which are singletons. CDR1 LGHNA and CDR2 YSLEER come from the germline V gene. The V segment lost 0 bases and the J segment 3 bases; nucleotides outside the gene matches: 6. The CDR3 contains 18 residues. The J gene is TRBJ2-7, the V gene TRBV4-3; 15 bases line up with TRBD2. The material was PBMCs, obtained before TCRalphabeta/CD19-depleted stem cell transplant. The sequence came from a child aged 2 to 15 with inherited bone marrow failure, due to receive a stem cell transplant. Here the CDR3 reads CASSQERTSGRGLYEQYF. As DNA, the CDR3 is TGCGCCAGCAGCCAAGAGCGGACTAGCGGGAGGGGCCTCTACGAGCAGTACTTC.